The 10 T cell receptor beta chains below were found in one sample sequenced in a study of T cells in Graves' hyperthyroidism and ophthalmopathy. RNA transcripts were the template for amplifying TCR beta CDR3 regions. First-round RT-PCR targeting the TCR CDR3 was performed with the HTBI primer set. Via MiXCR, TCRdb re-called the multiplex PCR reads, giving one row per CDR3 protein. The sample has 490,000 or so distinct CDR3 sequences, under 25% seen once. The sequenced sample was blood. These receptor sequences come from a woman aged 70-85 years with Graves' ophthalmopathy.

This clonotype occurred a few times. The chain joins TRBV7-2 to TRBJ2-1, with D hard to call. The CDR3 is 13 amino acids. Germline V gene data show CDR1 as SGHTA and CDR2 as FQGNSA. V was shortened by 0 bases and J by 5 bases, with 5 bases between the two germline ends. The CDR3 sequence is CASSLAFNNEQFF. For the CDR3, the DNA is TGTGCCAGCAGCTTAGCCTTTAACAATGAGCAGTTCTTC.

In this sample, this clonotype turned up a few times. The J gene is TRBJ2-5, the V gene TRBV6-6; 8 bases match TRBD2. V was pared by 2 bases and J by 6 bases, with 5 bases of the junction left unmatched. Germline loops: CDR1 MNHNY, CDR2 SVGAGI (reference sequence). This CDR3 contains 14 residues. In nucleotides, the CDR3 is TGTGCCAGCAGTTACGGGACTAGTCTACAGACCCAGTACTTC. This translates into CASSYGTSLQTQYF.

This clonotype was detected ten times or more. V is TRBV18 and J is TRBJ2-5; D gene unclear. V gave up 6 bases and J gave up 4 bases, with 9 bases separating them. The CDR3 has 12 residues. The germline V gene has CDR1 KGHSH and CDR2 LQKENI. The CDR3 sequence: CASSTLAETQYF. CDR3 in DNA: TGTGCCAGCTCCACACTGGCAGAGACCCAGTACTTC.

The gene calls are TRBV20-1 and TRBJ2-7; tentatively, D is TRBD2 (5 bases). The J call is in doubt because the DNA end fits TRBJ2-1 better. CDR3 length: 14 amino acids. Germline CDR1 DFQATT, CDR2 SNEGSKA (reference sequence). CDR3 sequence reads: CSATTIPVSDEQFF. The DNA for the CDR3 is TGCAGTGCTACCACGATACCGGTTAGCGACGAGCAGTTCTTC.

This clonotype came up a few times. The chain joins TRBV20-1 to TRBJ2-7; 9 nucleotides align to TRBD1. CDR3 length equals 15 residues. V gave up 1 base and J gave up 5 bases; unmatched junction bases: 9. Per germline, CDR1 DFQATT and CDR2 SNEGSKA (reference sequence). The CDR3: CSARAGTGSYHEQYF. The CDR3 nucleotides read TGCAGTGCTAGAGCCGGGACAGGGAGCTACCACGAGCAGTACTTC.

The chain is built from TRBV10-3 and TRBJ2-7; tentative D call: TRBD2 (5 bases). This CDR3 region has 14 residues. CDR1 ENHRY and CDR2 SYGVKD come from the germline V gene. The V end lost 5 bases, the J end lost 4 bases, and 15 bases lay between the germline ends. The CDR3 spells CAISLDSRVYEQYF. The DNA of the CDR3 is TGTGCCATCAGTCTGGACTCGCGCGTGTACGAGCAGTACTTC.

This clonotype was observed at least ten times. This chain uses TRBV12-3 or TRBV12-4 with TRBJ1-6; 9 nucleotides line up with TRBD1. The CDR3 runs to 14 residues. Trimming cost V 6 bases and J 10 bases; bases outside gene matches: 7. The CDR3 bases are TGTGCCAGCAGCCAAGGACAGGGGATATCACCCCTCCACTTT. Its protein product is CASSQGQGISPLHF.

This sequence joins TRBV20-1 and TRBJ1-1; no reliable D call. The V end lost 4 bases, the J end lost 0 bases, and 6 bases lay between the germline ends. Germline assignment: CDR1 DFQATT and CDR2 SNEGSKA (reference sequence). This CDR3 is built from 12 residues. For the CDR3, the DNA is TGCAGTGCTAATTACATGAACACTGAAGCTTTCTTT. This encodes CSANYMNTEAFF.

The chain has TRBV19 and TRBJ1-2, with 7 bases fitting TRBD1. V shed 6 bases, J shed 8 bases, and the junction held 12 bases outside the gene matches. The germline gives CDR1 LNHDA, CDR2 SQIVND (reference sequence). There are 14 residues in the CDR3. This chain's CDR3 is CASSGDSYYAGYTF. CDR3 in DNA: TGTGCCAGTAGCGGGGACAGCTACTATGCGGGCTACACCTTC.

J is TRBJ1-1 and V is TRBV7-3; 7 bases map to TRBD1. Trimming took 2 bases from V and 5 from J; bases not matched to a gene: 5. The CDR3 spans 14 residues. Germline CDR1 reads SGHTA; CDR2 reads FQGTGA. The CDR3 protein is CASSLPGQRTEAFF. The CDR3 nucleotides read TGTGCCAGCAGCTTACCGGGACAGAGGACTGAAGCTTTCTTT.